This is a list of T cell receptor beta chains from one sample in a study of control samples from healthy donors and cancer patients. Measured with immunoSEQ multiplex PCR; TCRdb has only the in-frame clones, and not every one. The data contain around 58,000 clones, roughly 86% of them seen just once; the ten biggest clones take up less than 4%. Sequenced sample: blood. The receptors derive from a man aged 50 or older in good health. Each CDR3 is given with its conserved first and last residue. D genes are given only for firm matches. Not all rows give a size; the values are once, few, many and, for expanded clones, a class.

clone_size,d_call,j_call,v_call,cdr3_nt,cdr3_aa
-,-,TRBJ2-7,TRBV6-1,TGTGCCAGCAGTGAACCCGATCTCTACGAGCAGTACTTC,CASSEPDLYEQYF
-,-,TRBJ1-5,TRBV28,TGTGCCAGCAGTTTACCGGGCGGAATGGGCAATCAGCCCCAGCATTTT,CASSLPGGMGNQPQHF
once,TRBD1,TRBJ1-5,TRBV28,TGTGCCAGCACAACAGGGGAACAGCCCCAGCATTTT,CASTTGEQPQHF
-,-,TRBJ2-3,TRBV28,TGTGCCAGCGGGCTTCGGGATACGCAGTATTTT,CASGLRDTQYF
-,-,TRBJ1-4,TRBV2,TGTGCCAGCAGTGAAGTAGGGTGGGTCACTAATGAAAAACTGTTTTTT,CASSEVGWVTNEKLFF
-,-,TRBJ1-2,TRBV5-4,TGTGCCAGCAGCTTTGGTCCAGGGTTAGAAGGCTACACCTTC,CASSFGPGLEGYTF
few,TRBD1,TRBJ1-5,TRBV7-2,TGTGCCAGCAGCCAAAGCACAGGGGGAGGGCAGCCCCAGCATTTT,CASSQSTGGGQPQHF
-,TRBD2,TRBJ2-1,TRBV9,TGTGCCAGCAGCGTAGATGAGCTAGCGGGAGGTTCCTACAATGAGCAGTTCTTC,CASSVDELAGGSYNEQFF
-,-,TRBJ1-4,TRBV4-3,TGCGCCAGCAGCCAGGTCGGGGCAGATAATGAAAAACTGTTTTTT,CASSQVGADNEKLFF
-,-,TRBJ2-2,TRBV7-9,TGTGCCAGCAGCTTAAACCAAAGGGCCCTGTTGGACACCGGGGAGCTGTTTTTT,CASSLNQRALLDTGELFF
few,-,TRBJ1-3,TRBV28,TGTGCCAGCAGTTTAGCCCACGACGGGTTCTCTGGAAACACCATATATTTT,CASSLAHDGFSGNTIYF
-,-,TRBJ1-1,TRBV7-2,TGTGCCAGCTCATTCGGGGGGCCGGACACTGAAGCTTTCTTT,CASSFGGPDTEAFF
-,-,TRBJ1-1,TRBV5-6,TGTGCCAGCAGCTTGGCCTTTGTAGGGGTGAACACTGAAGCTTTCTTT,CASSLAFVGVNTEAFF
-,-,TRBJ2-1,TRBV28,TGTGCCAGCACCCCCGGAGCCTACAATGAGCAGTTCTTC,CASTPGAYNEQFF
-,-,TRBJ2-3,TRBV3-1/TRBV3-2,TGTGCCAGCTTGAATCGGGGCGCAGATACGCAGTATTTT,CASLNRGADTQYF
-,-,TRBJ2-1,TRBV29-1,TGCAGGTGCGTAGGACGGGATCCTTATGAGCAGTTCTTC,CRCVGRDPYEQFF
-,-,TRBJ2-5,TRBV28,TGTGCCAGCAGTTTTATTTCTAAGGGACCTGCAACCCAGTACTTC,CASSFISKGPATQYF
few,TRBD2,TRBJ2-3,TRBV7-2,TGTGCCAGCAGCTTTTTAGCGGGAGGATCGGATACGCAGTATTTT,CASSFLAGGSDTQYF
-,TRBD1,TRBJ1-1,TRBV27,TGTGCCAGCAGTTCTCCGGGACAGGGGAACACTGAAGCTTTCTTT,CASSSPGQGNTEAFF
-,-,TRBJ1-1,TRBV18,TGTGCCAGCTCCTCGGAGGGGAGGAACACTGAAGCTTTCTTT,CASSSEGRNTEAFF
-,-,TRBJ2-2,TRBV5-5,TGTGCCAGCAGCCCTCCGGGACACCTAAACACCGGGGAGCTGTTTTTT,CASSPPGHLNTGELFF
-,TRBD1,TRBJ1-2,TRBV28,TGTGCCAGCAGTTTAACAGGGGCCTCCTATGGCTACACCTTC,CASSLTGASYGYTF
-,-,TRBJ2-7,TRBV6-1,TGTGCCAGCAGTGATCTGCAGGGGACGTACGAGCAGTACTTC,CASSDLQGTYEQYF
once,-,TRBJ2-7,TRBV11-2,TGTGCCAGCAGCTTAGGAACGGTCTACGAGCAGTACTTC,CASSLGTVYEQYF
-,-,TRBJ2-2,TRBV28,TGTGCCAGCACCCCTCTGGACTCTACGAACACCGGGGAGCTGTTTTTT,CASTPLDSTNTGELFF
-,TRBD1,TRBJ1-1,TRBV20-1,TGCAGTGCTAGTGGGACAGGCCACACTGAAGCTTTCTTT,CSASGTGHTEAFF
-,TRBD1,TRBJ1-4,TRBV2,TGTGCCAGCAAAGGGACAGGGGGAAAGAGGTCTAATGAAAAACTGTTTTTT,CASKGTGGKRSNEKLFF
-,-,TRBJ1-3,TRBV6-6,TGTGCCAGCAGTTACTCTGGGGGCTCTGGAAACACCATATATTTT,CASSYSGGSGNTIYF
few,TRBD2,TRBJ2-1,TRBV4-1,TGCGCCAGCAGCCAAGAAGGGAGCGGGAGGGACAATGAGCAGTTCTTC,CASSQEGSGRDNEQFF
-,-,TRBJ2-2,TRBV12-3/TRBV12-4,TGTGCCAGCAGCCCGACCGCCGGGGAGCTGTTTTTT,CASSPTAGELFF
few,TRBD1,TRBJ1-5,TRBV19,TGTGCCACCCGGACAGGGAGCAATCAGCCCCAGCATTTT,CATRTGSNQPQHF
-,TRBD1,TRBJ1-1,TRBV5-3,TGTGCCAGAAGCTCGATCTCGGACAGGGATGATGAGGGCACTGAAGCTTTCTTT,CARSSISDRDDEGTEAFF
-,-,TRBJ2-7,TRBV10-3,TGTGCCATCAGTCCAATGCCGACAGGGGAGGGCTACGAGCAGTACTTC,CAISPMPTGEGYEQYF
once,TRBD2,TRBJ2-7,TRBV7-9,TGTGCCAGCAGCTTAGGGACGACTAGCGGGAGTTCCGACGAGCAGTACTTC,CASSLGTTSGSSDEQYF
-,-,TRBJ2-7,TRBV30,TGTGCCTGGAGTCTCGGGGTCTCCTACGAGCAGTACTTC,CAWSLGVSYEQYF
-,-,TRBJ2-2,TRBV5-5,TGTGCCAGCAGCTTGGGACTAGGCTACACCGGGGAGCTGTTTTTT,CASSLGLGYTGELFF
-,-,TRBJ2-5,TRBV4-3,TGCGCCAGCAGCCAAGATATCATGCCAGGTGGGGAGACCCAGTACTTC,CASSQDIMPGGETQYF
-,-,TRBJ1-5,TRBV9,TGTGCCAGCAGCGCAACCCCGGGACAAGACAATCAGCCCCAGCATTTT,CASSATPGQDNQPQHF
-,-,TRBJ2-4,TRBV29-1,TGCAGCGTTGCGGGACTGGTCGACAAAAACATTCAGTACTTC,CSVAGLVDKNIQYF
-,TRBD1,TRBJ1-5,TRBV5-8,TGTGCCAGCAGCTTGGCGACAGGGTTAAGCAATCAGCCCCAGCATTTT,CASSLATGLSNQPQHF
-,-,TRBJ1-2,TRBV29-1,TGCAGCGTTGAACTAGTCCAGTACTATGGCTACACCTTC,CSVELVQYYGYTF
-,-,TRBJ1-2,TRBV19,TGTGCCAGTAGTACCTCAGAGTATAGCTATGGCTACACCTTC,CASSTSEYSYGYTF
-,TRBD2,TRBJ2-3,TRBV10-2,TGCGCCAGCAGTGAACTTTTAGCGGGAGACCCGGTAGATACGCAGTATTTT,CASSELLAGDPVDTQYF
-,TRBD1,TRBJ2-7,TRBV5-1,TGCGCCAGCAGCTTGTCTCCGAGACAGGGATACGAGCAGTACTTC,CASSLSPRQGYEQYF
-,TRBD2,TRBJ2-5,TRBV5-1,TGCGCCAGCAGCTTACTAGCGGGAGAGGGGGAGACCCAGTACTTC,CASSLLAGEGETQYF
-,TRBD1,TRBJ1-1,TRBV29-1,TGCAGCATAATACAGGGGACGAACACTGAAGCTTTCTTT,CSIIQGTNTEAFF
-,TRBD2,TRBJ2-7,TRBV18,TGTGCCAGCTCACCACCGGGACTAGCAAACCACGAGCAGTACTTC,CASSPPGLANHEQYF
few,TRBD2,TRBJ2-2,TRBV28,TGTGCCAGCAGCTTAGCGGGAGGGAACACCGGGGAGCTGTTTTTT,CASSLAGGNTGELFF
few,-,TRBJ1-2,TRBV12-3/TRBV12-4,TGTGCCAGCAGAGTCGCCGGGAAGGTGGGCTACACCTTC,CASRVAGKVGYTF